This T cell receptor beta chain was sequenced for a study of shared clonotypes between healthy human individuals. Produced via immunoSEQ multiplex PCR; TCRdb's table is partial and in-frame only. Among approximately 700,000 clones listed, more than 70% were seen once. General observations from the study: Read depth was anticipated to influence clonotype sharing among donors. The rarefaction results pointed to incomplete sorted-subset sequencing despite large depth.

As for this clone: Its antigen is currently unknown.

Sequencing was performed on memory CD4+ T cells sorted from blood. Subset indicated: CD45RA-negative fraction. The receptor's source is a woman aged 25 to 39 in good health.

In DNA form, the CDR3 reads TGCAGCGTTTGTAGGTTAGGGGCTAGCAATCAGCCCCAGCATTTT. As protein: CSVCRLGASNQPQHF. This chain links TRBV29-1 with TRBJ1-5; D perhaps matches TRBD1 (5 bases). This CDR3 contains 15 residues. V lost 5 bases and J 0 bases, leaving 14 bases between the germline ends. Germline V gene lookup returns CDR1 SQVTM and CDR2 ANQGSEA. Variable domain in full (rest from reference TRBV29-1 and TRBJ1-5): SAVISQKPSRDICQRGTSLTIQCQVDSQVTMMFWYRQQPGQSLTLIATANQGSEATYESGFVIDKFPISRPNLTFSTLTVSNMSPEDSSIYLCSVCRLGASNQPQHFGDGTRLSIL.